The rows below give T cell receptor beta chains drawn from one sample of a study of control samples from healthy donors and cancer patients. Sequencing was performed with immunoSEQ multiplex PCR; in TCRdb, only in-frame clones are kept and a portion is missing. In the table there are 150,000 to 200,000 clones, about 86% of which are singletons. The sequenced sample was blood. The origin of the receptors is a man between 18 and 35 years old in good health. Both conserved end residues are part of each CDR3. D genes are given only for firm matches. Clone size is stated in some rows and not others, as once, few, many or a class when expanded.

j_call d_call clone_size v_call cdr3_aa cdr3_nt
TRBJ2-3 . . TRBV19 CASSIGTDTQYF TGTGCCAGTAGTATAGGGACAGATACGCAGTATTTT
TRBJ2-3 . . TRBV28 CASTEAGDTQYF TGTGCCAGCACCGAAGCCGGAGATACGCAGTATTTT
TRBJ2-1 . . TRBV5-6 CASSSVPNNEQFF TGTGCCAGCAGCTCCGTCCCGAATAATGAGCAGTTCTTC
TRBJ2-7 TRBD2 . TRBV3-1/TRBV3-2 CAGRGDSYEQYF TGTGCCGGCCGGGGGGACTCCTACGAGCAGTACTTC
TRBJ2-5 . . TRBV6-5 CASSYSWGETQYF TGTGCCAGCAGTTACTCTTGGGGAGAGACCCAGTACTTC
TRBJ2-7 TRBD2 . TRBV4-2 CASSQARRGGSDEQYF TGTGCCAGCAGCCAAGCGCGGCGGGGGGGCTCCGACGAGCAGTACTTC
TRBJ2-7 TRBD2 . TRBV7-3 CASSTPRSGGDNPRSGSYEQYF TGTGCCAGCAGCACTCCACGGTCGGGAGGGGATAACCCCCGGTCTGGCTCCTACGAGCAGTACTTC
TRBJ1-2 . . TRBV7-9 CASAYSSGAYGYTF TGTGCCAGCGCCTATTCCTCGGGCGCCTATGGCTACACCTTC
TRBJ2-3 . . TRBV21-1 CASSKDGGGADTQYF TGTGCCAGCAGCAAAGATGGCGGGGGCGCAGATACGCAGTATTTT
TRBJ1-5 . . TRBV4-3 CASSQDLQGKGQPQHF TGCGCCAGCAGCCAAGATCTGCAGGGTAAAGGTCAGCCCCAGCATTTT
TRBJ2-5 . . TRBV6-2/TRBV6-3 CASSYSGIQETQYF TGTGCCAGCAGTTACTCTGGGATCCAAGAGACCCAGTACTTC
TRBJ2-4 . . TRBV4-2 CASSQERGVPKQYF TGTGCCAGCAGCCAAGAGCGGGGTGTACCTAAGCAGTACTTC
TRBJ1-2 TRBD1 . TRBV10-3 CAISFSDRGSGYTF TGTGCCATCAGTTTTTCGGACAGGGGTAGCGGCTACACCTTC
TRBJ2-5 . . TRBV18 CASSSGTYGETQYF TGTGCCAGCTCATCCGGGACCTACGGGGAGACCCAGTACTTC
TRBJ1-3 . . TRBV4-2 CASSQMAPGTGNTIYF TGTGCCAGCAGCCAAATGGCCCCAGGGACTGGAAACACCATATATTTT
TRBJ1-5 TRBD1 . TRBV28 CATKGTVRMGNQPQHF TGTGCGACTAAGGGGACAGTCCGGATGGGCAATCAGCCCCAGCATTTT
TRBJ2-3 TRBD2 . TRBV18 CASSPNGGSTDTQYF TGTGCCAGCTCGCCAAACGGGGGGAGCACAGATACGCAGTATTTT
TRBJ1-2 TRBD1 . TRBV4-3 CASSQSLGGGANYGYTF TGCGCCAGCAGCCAGTCCCTTGGAGGGGGCGCTAACTATGGCTACACCTTC
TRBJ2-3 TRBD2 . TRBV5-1 CASRLAGGLLRGTDTQYF TGCGCCAGCAGGTTAGCGGGGGGATTGTTACGAGGCACAGATACGCAGTATTTT
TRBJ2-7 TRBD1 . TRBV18 CASSPGQISSYEQYF TGTGCCAGCTCACCGGGACAGATTAGCTCCTACGAGCAGTACTTC
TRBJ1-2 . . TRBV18 CASSRDRIYGYTF TGTGCCAGCTCACGTGACAGGATCTATGGCTACACCTTC
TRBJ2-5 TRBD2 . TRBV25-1 CASRGSGGIQETQYF TGTGCCAGCAGGGGCAGCGGGGGGATCCAAGAGACCCAGTACTTC
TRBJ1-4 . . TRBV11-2 CASSSSEEKLFF TGTGCCAGCAGCTCCTCAGAGGAAAAACTGTTTTTT
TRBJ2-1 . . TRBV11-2 CASSADSRSSYNEQFF TGTGCCAGCAGCGCGGACTCCCGTAGCTCCTACAATGAGCAGTTCTTC
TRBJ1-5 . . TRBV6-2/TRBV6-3 CASSAGEGLDQPQHF TGTGCCAGCAGTGCGGGGGAAGGGTTGGATCAGCCCCAGCATTTT
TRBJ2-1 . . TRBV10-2 CATFGGGPYEQFF TGCGCCACCTTTGGGGGGGGGCCTTATGAGCAGTTCTTC
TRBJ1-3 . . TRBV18 CASSPQGTGNTIYF TGTGCCAGCTCACCCCAGGGGACTGGAAACACCATATATTTT
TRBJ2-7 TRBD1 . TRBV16 CASSPGTGYYEQYF TGTGCCAGCAGCCCCGGGACAGGGTACTACGAGCAGTACTTC
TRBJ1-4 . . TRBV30 CAWSWAGAEKLFF TGTGCCTGGAGTTGGGCAGGGGCTGAAAAACTGTTTTTT
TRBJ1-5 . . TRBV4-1 CASSRDSNQPQHF TGCGCCAGCAGCCGGGACAGCAATCAGCCCCAGCATTTT
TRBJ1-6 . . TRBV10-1 CASPSGDLLHF TGCGCCAGCCCTAGTGGGGACCTCCTCCACTTT
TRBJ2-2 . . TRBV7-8 CASSLGRGGTAQTGELFF TGTGCCAGCAGCTTGGGTAGGGGAGGGACAGCCCAAACCGGGGAGCTGTTTTTT
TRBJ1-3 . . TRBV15 CATSRDSYSGNTIYF TGTGCCACCAGCAGAGACAGCTACTCTGGAAACACCATATATTTT
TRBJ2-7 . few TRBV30 CAWSVQGYEQYF TGTGCCTGGAGTGTACAGGGTTACGAGCAGTACTTC
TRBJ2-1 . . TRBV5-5 CASSPDVEQFF TGTGCCAGCAGCCCGGACGTTGAGCAGTTCTTC
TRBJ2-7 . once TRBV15 CATSRSPGTSYEQYF TGTGCCACCAGCAGATCTCCCGGGACGTCCTACGAGCAGTACTTC
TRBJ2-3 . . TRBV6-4 CASSDSASSTDTQYF TGTGCCAGCAGTGACTCGGCCAGTAGCACAGATACGCAGTATTTT
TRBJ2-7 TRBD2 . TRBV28 CASTGGEPYEQYF TGTGCCAGTACGGGGGGGGAGCCCTACGAGCAGTACTTC
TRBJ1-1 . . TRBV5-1 CASSRQQANTEAFF TGCGCCAGCAGCCGCCAACAGGCGAACACTGAAGCTTTCTTT
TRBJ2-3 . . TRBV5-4 CASSHTRGLPTDTQYF TGTGCCAGCAGTCATACTAGGGGACTCCCCACAGATACGCAGTATTTT
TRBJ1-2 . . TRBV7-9 CASRDIWGGDGYTF TGTGCCAGCAGAGACATCTGGGGGGGTGATGGCTACACCTTC
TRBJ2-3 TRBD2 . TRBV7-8 CASSPATRVAGITDTQYF TGTGCCAGCAGCCCTGCCACCAGGGTAGCGGGGATCACAGATACGCAGTATTTT
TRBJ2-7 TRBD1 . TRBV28 CASSLPGGYEQYF TGTGCCAGCAGTCTTCCAGGGGGTTACGAGCAGTACTTC
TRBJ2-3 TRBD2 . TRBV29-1 CSVGLAGGTDTQYF TGCAGCGTTGGACTAGCGGGGGGCACAGATACGCAGTATTTT
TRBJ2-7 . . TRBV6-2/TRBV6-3 CASSYVGGYEQYF TGTGCCAGCAGTTACGTAGGGGGATACGAGCAGTACTTC
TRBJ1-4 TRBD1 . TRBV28 CASSIAHRGLNEKLFF TGTGCCAGCAGTATCGCACACAGGGGGCTTAATGAAAAACTGTTTTTT
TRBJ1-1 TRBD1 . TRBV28 CASSQGETEAFF TGTGCCAGCAGCCAGGGGGAGACTGAAGCTTTCTTT
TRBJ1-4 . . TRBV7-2 CASSLGQNLWGEKLFF TGTGCCAGCAGCTTAGGACAAAACCTCTGGGGTGAAAAACTGTTTTTT
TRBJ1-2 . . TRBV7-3 CASSLTATNYGYTF TGTGCCAGCAGCTTAACGGCTACTAACTATGGCTACACCTTC
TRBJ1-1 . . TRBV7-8 CASSSQTRRVAEAFF TGTGCCAGCAGCTCTCAAACGAGGAGGGTCGCTGAAGCTTTCTTT
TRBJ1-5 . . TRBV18 CASSKSNQPQHF TGTGCCAGCTCTAAGAGCAATCAGCCCCAGCATTTT
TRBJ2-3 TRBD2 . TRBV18 CASSPSRGGAVADTQYF TGTGCCAGCTCACCGTCTCGCGGGGGGGCCGTCGCAGATACGCAGTATTTT
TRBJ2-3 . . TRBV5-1 CASSLEGEGDTQYF TGCGCCAGCAGCTTGGAGGGGGAAGGGGATACGCAGTATTTT
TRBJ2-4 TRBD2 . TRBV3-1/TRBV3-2 CASSITSGTKNIQYF TGTGCCAGCAGCATAACTAGCGGGACCAAAAACATTCAGTACTTC
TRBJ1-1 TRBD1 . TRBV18 CASSPRDRGEAFF TGTGCCAGCTCACCCCGGGACAGAGGTGAAGCTTTCTTT